Listed here are 24 T cell receptor beta chains from one sample, sequenced in a study of CD8 T cells in Susac syndrome. Reverse transcription of roughly 0.45 to 1 ug RNA used random hexamers. In TCRdb, the immunoSEQ multiplex PCR reads were re-called with MiXCR into one record per CDR3 protein. The top ten hold roughly 0.12% of the sample, which has roughly 200,000 distinct CDR3 sequences, under 95% seen once. The specimen sequenced was CD4+ T cells from PBMCs. These receptors came from a human donor with Susac syndrome.

The chain is built from TRBV4-2 and TRBJ2-7; TRBD2 might be the D (6 bases). Germline CDR1 LGHNA, CDR2 YNFKEQ. This CDR3 has 12 residues. With 4 bases removed from V and 9 bases from J, the gap between germline ends came to 13 bases. DNA for the CDR3: TGTGCCAGCAGCCTGGAGGGTGAGGCGCAGTACTTC. Protein: CASSLEGEAQYF.

The chain uses TRBV12-3 or TRBV12-4 and TRBJ2-2; D is unclear. The CDR3 covers 11 residues. V was trimmed by 8 bases and J by 2 bases, leaving 3 bases between them. The CDR3 DNA reads as TGTGCCAGCGATAACACCGGGGAGCTGTTTTTT. Its protein is CASDNTGELFF.

The genes are TRBV14 and TRBJ1-6, with D perhaps matching TRBD1 (6 bases). The CDR3 has 16 amino acids. Germline values: CDR1 SGHDN, CDR2 FVKESK. V gave up 0 bases and J gave up 6 bases, with 12 bases separating them. CDR3 sequence: CASSQEPARGNSPLHF. DNA for the CDR3: TGTGCCAGCAGCCAAGAACCTGCCAGGGGTAATTCACCCCTCCACTTT.

The V and J genes are TRBV4-3 and TRBJ1-2; 7 nucleotides agree with TRBD1. The CDR3 runs to 13 residues. Germline lookup yields CDR1 LGHNA and CDR2 YSLEER. The V segment lost 0 bases and the J segment 7 bases; nucleotides outside the gene matches: 2. In DNA, the CDR3 is TGCGCCAGCAGCCAAGATACAGGGGTTGGCTACACCTTC. Its protein product is CASSQDTGVGYTF.

The rearrangement uses TRBV5-5 and TRBJ2-7, with D tentatively TRBD2 (7 bases). The CDR3 extends over 15 amino acids. Trimming removed 2 bases at V and 0 bases at J, with 12 bases between. Per germline, CDR1 SGHKS and CDR2 YYEKEE (reference sequence). In nucleotides, the CDR3 is TGTGCCAGCAGCTTACAGGCGGGGGCCTCCTACGAGCAGTACTTC. Amino acids: CASSLQAGASYEQYF.

The V gene is TRBV6-5, the J gene TRBJ1-2; possible D gene TRBD1, 6 bases. The CDR3 consists of 10 residues. V lost 10 bases to trimming and J lost 13 bases, with 16 bases between them. The germline V gene has CDR1 MNHEY and CDR2 SVGAGI. DNA for the CDR3: TGTGCCACCGGGGCAGGGGTAACCACCTTC. The encoded protein is CATGAGVTTF.

The chain recombines TRBV15 with TRBJ1-5, with D tentatively TRBD1 (6 bases). Trimming stripped 3 bases from V and 2 bases from J, with 11 bases between. The CDR3 runs 15 residues. Germline assignment: CDR1 LNHNV and CDR2 YYDKDF (reference sequence). The CDR3 region has the DNA TGTGCCACCAGCAGCAAGACAGGCGGCAATCAGCCCCAGCATTTT. Its translation is CATSSKTGGNQPQHF.

The J gene is TRBJ2-1, the V gene TRBV11-2, with D perhaps TRBD1 or TRBD2 (5 bases each). The V end was cut by 1 base, the J end by 9 bases, with 13 bases between. Germline CDR1 reads SGHAT; CDR2 reads FQNNGV. The CDR3 has 14 amino acids. The CDR3 loop reads CASSLAPGTAEQFF. In DNA, the CDR3 is TGTGCCAGCAGCTTAGCTCCAGGGACGGCTGAGCAGTTCTTC.

The CDR3 here is CASDRGLGTEAFF. The CDR3 DNA reads TGTGCCAGCGACAGAGGATTGGGCACTGAAGCTTTCTTT. The rearrangement joins TRBV9 to TRBJ1-1, with D possibly TRBD1 on 5 matching bases. The CDR3 contains 13 residues. Germline-derived CDR1 and CDR2 are SGDLS and YYNGEE. V was cut by 7 bases and J by 4 bases, with 14 bases left in between.

This clonotype turned up a few times. The chain has TRBV6-6 and TRBJ2-3; no clear D gene. The CDR3 has 14 amino acids. Trimming cost V 3 bases and J 0 bases, with 7 bases left between them. Per the germline V gene, CDR1 is MNHNY and CDR2 is SVGAGI (reference sequence). The DNA for the CDR3 is TGTGCCAGCAGTTATAAAGGGAGCACAGATACGCAGTATTTT. Translation: CASSYKGSTDTQYF.

This chain links TRBV6-5 with TRBJ2-5; 8 bases line up with TRBD1. CDR1 is MNHEY, CDR2 SVGAGI, per germline. V was pared by 0 bases and J by 5 bases, with 5 bases of the junction left unmatched. The CDR3 covers 15 residues. The CDR3 DNA sequence: TGTGCCAGCAGTTACTCTGACAGGGGTGGTGAGACCCAGTACTTC. Amino acid sequence: CASSYSDRGGETQYF.

The chain recombines TRBV29-1 with TRBJ1-5, with 8 bases aligning to TRBD1. J was trimmed by 4 bases and V by 4 bases; bases with no gene match: 6. Germline V CDR1 and CDR2: SQVTM, ANQGSEA. The CDR3 length is 14 residues. The CDR3, as DNA: TGCAGCGTTGTCTTAACAGGGGGAAATCAGCCCCAGCATTTT. This encodes CSVVLTGGNQPQHF.

This clonotype was counted once. The CDR3 coding sequence is TGTGCCAGCAGCGCCGGACAGAATTCACCCCTCCACTTT. It is translated as CASSAGQNSPLHF. J is TRBJ1-6 and V is TRBV9; a weak D match, TRBD1 (6 bases). The germline V gene has CDR1 SGDLS and CDR2 YYNGEE. Trimming removed 3 bases from V and 7 bases from J, with 8 bases in between. This CDR3 contains 13 residues.

This rearrangement joins TRBV20-1 to TRBJ2-1; 12 nucleotides line up with TRBD2. Germline trimming cut 6 bases from V and 4 bases from J; bases unmatched to any gene: 4. The CDR3 runs to 14 residues. Germline V CDR1 and CDR2: DFQATT, SNEGSKA (reference sequence). CDR3 residues: CSAHGLAGYNEQFF. DNA of the CDR3: TGCAGTGCCCATGGACTAGCGGGGTACAATGAGCAGTTCTTC.

The genes are TRBV9 and TRBJ2-7; no clear D gene. Trimming took 0 bases from V and 4 from J, leaving 5 bases between them. The germline V gene encodes CDR1 SGDLS and CDR2 YYNGEE. CDR3 size: 12 residues. Here the CDR3 DNA reads TGTGCCAGCAGCGTAGAAAGTTACGAGCAGTACTTC. Translating gives CASSVESYEQYF.

This clonotype was counted between two and nine times. V and J are TRBV11-2 and TRBJ2-7, with D hard to call. V lost 0 bases to trimming and J lost 0 bases, with 9 bases between them. Per germline, CDR1 SGHAT and CDR2 FQNNGV. The CDR3 length is 15 residues. The CDR3 coding sequence is TGTGCCAGCAGCTTAGATCACAGCACCTCCTACGAGCAGTACTTC. Translation: CASSLDHSTSYEQYF.

This rearrangement joins TRBV29-1 to TRBJ2-1; D possibly corresponds to TRBD2 (6 bases). Germline lookup yields CDR1 SQVTM and CDR2 ANQGSEA. The CDR3 totals 14 residues. V was trimmed by 7 bases and J by 2 bases, leaving 15 bases between them. The DNA of the CDR3 is TGCAGCGCTGCGACTAGACTAACCTACAATGAGCAGTTCTTC. It is translated as CSAATRLTYNEQFF.

The chain is built from TRBV20-1 and TRBJ2-3; 7 nucleotides agree with TRBD1. Germline trimming cut 6 bases from V and 3 bases from J; bases unmatched to any gene: 18. Germline values: CDR1 DFQATT, CDR2 SNEGSKA (reference sequence). The CDR3 contains 17 residues. The CDR3 loop reads CSAGGGQATLGTDTQYF. DNA of the CDR3: TGCAGTGCCGGAGGCGGACAGGCCACATTGGGAACAGATACGCAGTATTTT.

The rearrangement uses TRBV3-1 and TRBJ1-6, with TRBD1 as a possible D gene (6 bases). The germline CDR1 and CDR2 sequences are LGHDT and YNNKEL (reference sequence). CDR3 length: 14 residues. Between the trimmed V and J ends, which lost 8 bases and 6 bases, there was a span of 14 bases. CDR3 DNA sequence: TGTGCCAGCGACCAACAGGGAAGTAATTCACCCCTCCACTTT. Its protein product is CASDQQGSNSPLHF.

The chain joins TRBV14 to TRBJ1-4; D gene unclear. This CDR3 has 11 residues. Germline CDR1 reads SGHDN; CDR2 reads FVKESK. V lost 3 bases, J lost 7 bases, and 3 bases lay in between. CDR3 in DNA: TGTGCCAGCAGCCACTCTGAAAAACTGTTTTTT. Translation: CASSHSEKLFF.

The J gene is TRBJ1-1, the V gene TRBV20-1; D remains unclear. Germline CDR1 is DFQATT and CDR2 is SNEGSKA (reference sequence). Trimming shortened V by 0 bases and J by 1 base, and 12 bases separated the two germline ends. The CDR3 sequence is 15 residues long. The CDR3: CSARDRVRSNTEAFF. CDR3 in DNA: TGCAGTGCTAGAGATCGGGTCAGATCGAACACTGAAGCTTTCTTT.

This chain links TRBV4-1 with TRBJ1-6; D gene ambiguous. V was clipped by 0 bases and J by 11 bases, with 11 bases between them. From germline, CDR1 is MGHRA and CDR2 YSYEKL. The length of the CDR3 is 14 residues. The CDR3 reads CASSQDRWVTPLHF. For the CDR3, the DNA is TGCGCCAGCAGCCAAGATCGATGGGTCACACCCCTCCACTTT.

The gene calls are TRBV20-1 and TRBJ2-5; TRBD2 matches 12 bases. This CDR3 is built from 15 residues. V trimming: 2 bases; J trimming: 2 bases; junction bases outside the gene matches: 3. CDR1 is DFQATT and CDR2 is SNEGSKA in the germline V gene (reference sequence). The CDR3 DNA reads TGCAGTGCTAGATCTGGACTAGCGGGGCAAGAGACCCAGTACTTC. It encodes CSARSGLAGQETQYF.

The CDR3 DNA follows: TGCAGTGCTAGTAAGCAGCAGGGCACTGAAGCTTTCTTT. Translated, it gives CSASKQQGTEAFF. V and J are TRBV20-1 and TRBJ1-1; the D gene is possibly TRBD1 (5 bases). CDR1 is DFQATT and CDR2 is SNEGSKA in the germline V gene (reference sequence). The CDR3 covers 13 residues. Trimming pared 3 bases from V and 4 bases from J, leaving 12 bases between.